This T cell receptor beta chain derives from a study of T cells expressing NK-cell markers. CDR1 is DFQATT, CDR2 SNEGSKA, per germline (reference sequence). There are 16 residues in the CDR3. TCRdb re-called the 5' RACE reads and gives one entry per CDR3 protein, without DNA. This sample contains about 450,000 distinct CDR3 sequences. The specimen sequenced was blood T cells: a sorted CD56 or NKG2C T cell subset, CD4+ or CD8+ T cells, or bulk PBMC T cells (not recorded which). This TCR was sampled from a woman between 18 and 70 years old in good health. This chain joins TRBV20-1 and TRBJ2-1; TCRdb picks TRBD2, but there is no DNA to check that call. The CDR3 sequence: CSARDPRLAGGNEQFF.